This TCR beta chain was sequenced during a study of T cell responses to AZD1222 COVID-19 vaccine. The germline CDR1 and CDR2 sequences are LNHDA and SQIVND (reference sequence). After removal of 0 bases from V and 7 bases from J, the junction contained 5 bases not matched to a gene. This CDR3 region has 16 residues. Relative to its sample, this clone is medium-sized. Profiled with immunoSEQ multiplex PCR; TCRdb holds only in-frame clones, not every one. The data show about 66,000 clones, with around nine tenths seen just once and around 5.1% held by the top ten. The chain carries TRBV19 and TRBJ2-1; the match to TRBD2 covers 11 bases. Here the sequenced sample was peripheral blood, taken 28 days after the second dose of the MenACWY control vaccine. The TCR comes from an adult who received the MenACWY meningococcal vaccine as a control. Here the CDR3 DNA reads TGTGCCAGTAGTATAGACGCTAGCGGGAGGACGAATGAGCAGTTCTTC. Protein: CASSIDASGRTNEQFF. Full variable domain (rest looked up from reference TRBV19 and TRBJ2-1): DGGITQSPKYLFRKEGQNVTLSCEQNLNHDAMYWYRQDPGQGLRLIYYSQIVNDFQKGDIAEGYSVSREKKESFPLTVTSAQKNPTAFYLCASSIDASGRTNEQFFGPGTRLTVL.